Listed here are 8 T cell receptor beta chains from one sample, sequenced in a study of blood T cell repertoires in COVID-19. Using immunoSEQ multiplex PCR, the repertoire was profiled, and TCRdb retains in-frame clones only, with some absent. The repertoire includes 150,000 or so clones, about 90% of them detected once, and roughly 4% sits in the top ten. The sample consisted of PBMCs or T cells enriched from blood (not recorded which). Source of these receptors: a woman aged 40 to 50 who had been exposed to COVID-19.

This clone occurred a few times. This chain joins TRBV2 and TRBJ2-1, with TRBD1 matching 8 bases. The CDR3 loop spans 14 amino acids. With V trimmed by 7 bases and J by 8 bases, 10 bases remained unmatched. Germline V gene sequence: CDR1 SNHLY, CDR2 FYNNEI. CDR3 protein: CASILETGAYEQFF. The CDR3 nucleotides are TGTGCCAGCATACTTGAGACAGGGGCATATGAGCAGTTCTTC.

The chain recombines TRBV27 with TRBJ1-5; D is uncertain. Germline values: CDR1 MNHEY, CDR2 SMNVEV (reference sequence). V was trimmed by 4 bases and J by 3 bases, leaving 10 bases between them. CDR3 size: 14 residues. The CDR3 reads CASSSSGFNQPQHF. CDR3 DNA sequence: TGTGCCAGCAGTTCCAGTGGCTTCAATCAGCCCCAGCATTTT.

The V gene is TRBV5-1, the J gene TRBJ2-1; 9 nucleotides align to TRBD2. The V gene end was trimmed by 1 base and the J gene end by 6 bases; junction bases not matched to a gene: 5. CDR1 is SGHRS, CDR2 YFSETQ, per germline. The CDR3 is 15 amino acids. The CDR3 loop reads CASSLSLAGTNEQFF. The DNA for the CDR3 is TGCGCCAGCAGCTTGAGTCTAGCGGGGACCAATGAGCAGTTCTTC.

The V and J genes are TRBV10-3 and TRBJ2-1; D may be TRBD1 (5 bases). The CDR3 runs to 18 residues. Trimming removed 0 bases from V and 2 bases from J, with 17 bases in between. CDR1 and CDR2 (germline): ENHRY, SYGVKD. The CDR3 is CAISESKAGLNPYNEQFF. The CDR3 DNA follows: TGTGCCATCAGTGAGTCGAAGGCAGGGCTTAACCCCTACAATGAGCAGTTCTTC.

The chain joins TRBV5-1 to TRBJ2-2, with TRBD2 identical over 8 bases. Germline CDR1 reads SGHRS; CDR2 reads YFSETQ. This CDR3 comprises 18 residues. V was clipped by 4 bases and J by 4 bases; unmatched bases: 15. CDR3 in DNA: TGCGCCAGCAGCCCAATGGGTGGTAGCGGGATAAGCACCGGGGAGCTGTTTTTT. Amino acid sequence: CASSPMGGSGISTGELFF. Looking up the rest from reference TRBV5-1 and TRBJ2-2 gives the full variable domain: KAGVTQTPRYLIKTRGQQVTLSCSPISGHRSVSWYQQTPGQGLQFLFEYFSETQRNKGNFPGRFSGRQFSNSRSEMNVSTLELGDSALYLCASSPMGGSGISTGELFFGEGSRLTVL.

The chain recombines TRBV9 with TRBJ2-7; 9 positions match TRBD1. Germline-derived CDR1 and CDR2 are SGDLS and YYNGEE. The CDR3 totals 16 residues. V was pared by 0 bases and J by 5 bases, with 9 bases of the junction left unmatched. As DNA, the CDR3 is TGTGCCAGCAGCGTAGTTCCCGGGACAGGGCGTCACGAGCAGTACTTC. Translation: CASSVVPGTGRHEQYF.

Here the CDR3 reads CASSQGDAGTGVFEKLFF. The CDR3, as DNA: TGCGCCAGCAGCCAAGGGGACGCCGGGACAGGGGTTTTTGAAAAACTGTTTTTT. The chain carries TRBV4-1 and TRBJ1-4; 10 positions agree with TRBD1. V lost 1 base, J lost 7 bases, and 12 bases stayed unmatched. The CDR3 is made up of 18 amino acids. Germline V gene sequence: CDR1 MGHRA, CDR2 YSYEKL.

This chain joins TRBV12-3 or TRBV12-4 and TRBJ2-7; D not resolved. The ends were cut back, 6 bases at V and 3 bases at J, with 12 bases in the middle. The CDR3 runs to 13 residues. CDR3 protein: CASSQAVDYEQYF. In DNA form, the CDR3 reads TGTGCCAGCAGCCAAGCCGTCGACTACGAGCAGTACTTC.